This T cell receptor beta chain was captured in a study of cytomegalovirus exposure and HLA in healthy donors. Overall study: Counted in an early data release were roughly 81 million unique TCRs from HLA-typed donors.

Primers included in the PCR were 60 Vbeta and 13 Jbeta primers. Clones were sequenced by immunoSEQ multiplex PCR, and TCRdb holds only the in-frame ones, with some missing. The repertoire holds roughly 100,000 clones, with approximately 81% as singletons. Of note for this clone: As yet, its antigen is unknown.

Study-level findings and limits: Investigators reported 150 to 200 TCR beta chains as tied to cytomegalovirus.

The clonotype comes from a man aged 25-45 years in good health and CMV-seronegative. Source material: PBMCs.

The CDR3: CASSKQIVAYNEQFF. The DNA of the CDR3 is TGTGCCAGCAGTAAACAGATTGTCGCCTACAATGAGCAGTTCTTC. The chain uses TRBV2 and TRBJ2-1; no definite D call. The CDR3 has 15 residues. The ends were cut back, 5 bases at V and 2 bases at J, with 13 bases in the middle. From germline, CDR1 is SNHLY and CDR2 FYNNEI.